This T cell receptor beta chain was captured by sequencing in a study of CD8 T cells in ankylosing spondylitis (dated by TCRdb to the late 2010s). Regarding the study in general: To find TCR variants linked to disease, the study profiled T cell receptor beta repertoires in ankylosing spondylitis patients and healthy donors. Peripheral blood was sampled, and synovial fluid was additionally collected from ankylosing spondylitis patients. The whole study cohort included about a hundred healthy donors and around 24 ankylosing spondylitis patients.

Sequenced on an Illumina HiSeq 2500. Quantitative 5'-RACE with molecular barcodes was the method used to prepare the TCR beta libraries. The paper's processing steps were these. To identify disease-linked TCR variants, a new computational method was used, one built on a probabilistic model of VDJ rearrangement. TCRdb reanalyzed the raw reads on its own, using fastp at Q25 for trimming and MiXCR for clone calling, and kept in-frame beta chains. Every entry covers one CDR3 protein and lists the most common genes and DNA from its rows. The V and J calls reflect TCRdb's pipeline rather than the authors' work. This sample gives about 540,000 distinct CDR3 sequences in total; more than 9.5% of them show up just once. The ten most abundant clones make up about 6.8% of the sample. Broad study findings and their caveats: A TCR beta motif of fewer than 10 highly homologous amino acid variants appeared characteristic of blood from ankylosing spondylitis patients. In peripheral blood, the disease-linked clones were found at relatively low frequencies and had a CD8+ phenotype. Some of the motif variants had been reported before in the synovial fluid and blood of reactive arthritis patients, a finding that suggests common disease-initiation mechanisms. According to the report, matched synovial fluid samples from ankylosing spondylitis patients were significantly enriched for the disease-linked clones.

The junction carries 12 bases between V and J, which are trimmed by 2 bases and 6 bases respectively. Looking up the germline V gene yields CDR1 SGHTA and CDR2 FQGNSA. From the cysteine up to the phenylalanine, the CDR3 has a length of 14 residues. Just the 42-base CDR3 DNA is kept, in frame starting at base 1. Details on this clonotype: Its antigen target is currently unknown. Base qualities are missing; no much larger clone stands one base away.

The sequence derives from a male donor with ankylosing spondylitis. The sample taken for sequencing was blood, either unsorted or a sorted T cell fraction (not recorded which). This chain joins TRBV7-2 to TRBJ2-3; the D gene is perhaps TRBD2, from 5 matching bases. The CDR3 corresponds to CASSLSLSGDTQYF. Read as DNA, the sequence is TGTGCCAGCAGCTTAAGCCTCTCGGGGGATACGCAGTATTTT.